What follows are 9 T cell receptor beta chains derived from one specimen sequenced in a study of blood T cell repertoires in COVID-19. Some clones are missing from TCRdb's copy, which holds only in-frame ones; the method was immunoSEQ multiplex PCR. The sample includes approximately 400,000 clones, 81% seen only once; the top ten take roughly 1.1%. Sequencing used peripheral blood. The receptors were gathered from a human donor with acute or convalescent COVID-19. The donor label of this sample is uncertain.

This chain connects TRBV6-6 to TRBJ1-1; weak D call: TRBD1 (6 bases). In germline, CDR1 is MNHNY, CDR2 SVGAGI (reference sequence). The length of the CDR3 is 14 residues. V was clipped by 2 bases and J by 0 bases, with 7 bases between them. Here the CDR3 DNA reads TGTGCCAGCAGTTACCGGACAGTGAACACTGAAGCTTTCTTT. Amino acid sequence: CASSYRTVNTEAFF.

The rearrangement links TRBV5-4 to TRBJ2-3; TRBD1 agrees at 10 bases. Germline trimming cut 3 bases from V and 2 bases from J; bases unmatched to any gene: 6. This CDR3 region has 16 residues. Germline lookup yields CDR1 SGHNT and CDR2 YYREEE (reference sequence). The CDR3 DNA is TGTGCCAGCAGCTACCCGGGACAGGGGCACACAGATACGCAGTATTTT. This sequence encodes CASSYPGQGHTDTQYF. Using reference TRBV5-4 and TRBJ2-3 for the parts outside the CDR3, the full variable domain is ETGVTQSPTHLIKTRGQQVTLRCSSQSGHNTVSWYQQALGQGPQFIFQYYREEENGRGNFPPRFSGLQFPNYSSELNVNALELDDSALYLCASSYPGQGHTDTQYFGPGTRLTVL.

The rearrangement uses TRBV9 and TRBJ1-1; perhaps TRBD1 as D (5 bases). Per the germline V gene, CDR1 is SGDLS and CDR2 is YYNGEE. Trimming removed 4 bases at V and 5 bases at J, with 15 bases between. CDR3 length: 14 amino acids. The CDR3: CASSPTDMETEAFF. CDR3 coding DNA: TGTGCCAGCAGCCCGACAGACATGGAAACTGAAGCTTTCTTT.

This clone was recorded only once. The V and J genes are TRBV18 and TRBJ1-3, with D perhaps TRBD1 (5 bases). The CDR3 consists of 17 residues. V was cut by 0 bases and J by 0 bases, with 12 bases left in between. Germline CDR1 reads KGHSH; CDR2 reads LQKENI. CDR3 DNA sequence: TGTGCCAGCTCACCACCGGGACTTCAGAGCTCTGGAAACACCATATATTTT. This encodes CASSPPGLQSSGNTIYF.

The V call is TRBV7-2, the J call TRBJ2-3; D is ambiguous. CDR1 SGHTA and CDR2 FQGNSA come from the germline V gene. The CDR3 length is 14 residues. The V gene lost 4 bases and the J gene lost 8 bases, with 16 bases spanning the gap. CDR3 loop: CASSSMLGVGTQYF. The CDR3 DNA sequence: TGTGCCAGCAGCTCGATGCTAGGAGTCGGTACGCAGTATTTT. The complete variable domain, with remaining parts taken from reference TRBV7-2 and TRBJ2-3, reads GAGVSQSPSNKVTEKGKDVELRCDPISGHTALYWYRQSLGQGLEFLIYFQGNSAPDKSGLPSDRFSAERTGGSVSTLTIQRTQQEDSAVYLCASSSMLGVGTQYFGPGTRLTVL.

CDR3 in amino acids: CASSESRAGGPAKYNEQFF. CDR3 nucleotide sequence: TGCGCCAGCAGTGAGTCGAGAGCGGGAGGTCCGGCCAAATACAATGAGCAGTTCTTC. The V call is TRBV10-1, the J call TRBJ2-1, with 9 nucleotides matching TRBD2. The germline CDR1 and CDR2 sequences are WNHNN and SYGVQD (reference sequence). V shed 0 bases, J shed 4 bases, and the junction held 13 bases outside the gene matches. The CDR3 sequence is 19 residues long.

The chain couples TRBV11-2 to TRBJ2-1; D may be TRBD2 (5 bases). The CDR3 length is 15 residues. V lost 4 bases, J lost 0 bases, and 10 bases lay in between. In germline, CDR1 is SGHAT, CDR2 FQNNGV. CDR3 region: CASSSRSGSYNEQFF. Written as DNA, the CDR3 is TGTGCCAGCAGCTCCCGGAGCGGCTCCTACAATGAGCAGTTCTTC. The complete variable domain, with remaining parts taken from reference TRBV11-2 and TRBJ2-1, reads EAGVAQSPRYKIIEKRQSVAFWCNPISGHATLYWYQQILGQGPKLLIQFQNNGVVDDSQLPKDRFSAERLKGVDSTLKIQPAKLEDSAVYLCASSSRSGSYNEQFFGPGTRLTVL.

This clone was seen a handful of times. The rearrangement links TRBV13 to TRBJ1-6; D unclear. Germline CDR1 reads PRHDT; CDR2 reads FYEKMQ (reference sequence). The CDR3 has 14 residues. With 1 base removed from V and 7 bases from J, the gap between germline ends came to 8 bases. CDR3 in amino acids: CASSLDRANSPLHF. The DNA for the CDR3 is TGTGCCAGCAGCTTAGACCGTGCGAATTCACCCCTCCACTTT.

The chain has TRBV29-1 and TRBJ2-2; TRBD1 matches at 9 bases. Germline V gene sequence: CDR1 SQVTM, CDR2 ANQGSEA. V shed 7 bases, J shed 5 bases, and the junction held 8 bases outside the gene matches. The CDR3 is made up of 14 amino acids. Here the CDR3 reads CSGGQGTSTGELFF. The CDR3 DNA sequence: TGCAGCGGTGGACAGGGGACCTCAACCGGGGAGCTGTTTTTT.